This TCR beta chain emerged from a study of blood T cells in healthy people across ages. The study, taken as a whole, reports: No conclusive comparison of naive versus antigen-experienced cells was possible with unsorted PBMCs.

Every donor provided roughly 10 milliliters of peripheral blood. The authors ran a second PCR of 7 to 11 cycles using a sample-barcoded 5' primer and a J-beta primer mix. A tag from a template-switch adaptor with 12 random nucleotides marked each cDNA molecule. Researchers report that each sample yielded at least 2.5 million CDR3-containing paired-end reads. TCRdb passed the 5' RACE reads through MiXCR, listing each CDR3 protein once. The sample includes 720,000 or so distinct CDR3 sequences, around 43% of them seen just once. The CDR3 consists of 14 residues. In germline, CDR1 is SEHNR, CDR2 FQNEAQ (reference sequence). After removal of 5 bases from V and 0 bases from J, the junction contained 0 bases not matched to a gene. This clonotype was counted only a few times. Its antigen remains unknown.

J is TRBJ1-5 and V is TRBV7-9; TRBD1 matches at 8 bases. The sequenced sample was blood. The sequence derives from a man at least 80 years old in good health. The CDR3 region is CASSDRGSNQPQHF. The DNA for the CDR3 is TGTGCCAGCAGCGACAGGGGTAGCAATCAGCCCCAGCATTTT.